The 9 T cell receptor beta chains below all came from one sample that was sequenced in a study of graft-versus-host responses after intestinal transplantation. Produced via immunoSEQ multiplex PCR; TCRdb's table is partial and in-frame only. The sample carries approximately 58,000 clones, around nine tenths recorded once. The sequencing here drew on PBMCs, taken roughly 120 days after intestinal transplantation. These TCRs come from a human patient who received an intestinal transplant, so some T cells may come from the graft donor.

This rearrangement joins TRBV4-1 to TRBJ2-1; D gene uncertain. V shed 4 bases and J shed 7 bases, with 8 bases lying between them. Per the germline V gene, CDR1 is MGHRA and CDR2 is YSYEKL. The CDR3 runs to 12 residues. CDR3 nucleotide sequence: TGCGCCAGCAGCCCCGTCGGGAATGAGCAGTTCTTC. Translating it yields CASSPVGNEQFF.

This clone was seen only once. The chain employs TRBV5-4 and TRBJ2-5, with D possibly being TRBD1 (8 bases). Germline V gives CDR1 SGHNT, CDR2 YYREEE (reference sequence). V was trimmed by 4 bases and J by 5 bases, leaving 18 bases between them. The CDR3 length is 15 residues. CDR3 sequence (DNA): TGTGCCAGCAGCGGAGGACAGGGAGGGTGGGAGACCCAGTACTTC. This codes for CASSGGQGGWETQYF.

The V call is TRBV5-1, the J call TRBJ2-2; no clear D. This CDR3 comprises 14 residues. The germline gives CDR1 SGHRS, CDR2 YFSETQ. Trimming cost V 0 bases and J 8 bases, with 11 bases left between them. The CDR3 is CASSLAMGTGELFF. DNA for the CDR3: TGCGCCAGCAGCTTGGCCATGGGCACAGGGGAGCTGTTTTTT. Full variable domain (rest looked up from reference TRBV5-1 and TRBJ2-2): KAGVTQTPRYLIKTRGQQVTLSCSPISGHRSVSWYQQTPGQGLQFLFEYFSETQRNKGNFPGRFSGRQFSNSRSEMNVSTLELGDSALYLCASSLAMGTGELFFGEGSRLTVL.

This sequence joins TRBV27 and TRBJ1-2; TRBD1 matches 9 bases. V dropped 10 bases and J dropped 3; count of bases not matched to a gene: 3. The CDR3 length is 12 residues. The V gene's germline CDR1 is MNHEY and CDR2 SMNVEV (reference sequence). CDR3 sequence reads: CATRDRDYGYTF. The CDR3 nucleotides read TGTGCCACCCGGGACAGGGACTATGGCTACACCTTC.

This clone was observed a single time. The CDR3 nucleotides read TGTGCCAGCAGCCAAGATGAGGGTGCCAGTCCTAACTATGGCTACACCTTC. It translates to CASSQDEGASPNYGYTF. V usage is TRBV4-2 and J usage is TRBJ1-2; no clear D gene. V was trimmed by 0 bases and J by 0 bases, leaving 14 bases between them. Germline V gives CDR1 LGHNA, CDR2 YNFKEQ. The CDR3 covers 17 residues.

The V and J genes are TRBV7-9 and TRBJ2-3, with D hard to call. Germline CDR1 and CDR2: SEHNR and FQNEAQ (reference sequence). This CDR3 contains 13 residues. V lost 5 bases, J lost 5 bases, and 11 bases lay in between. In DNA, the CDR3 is TGTGCCAGCAGCCCCCGAGGCATAGATACGCAGTATTTT. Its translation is CASSPRGIDTQYF.

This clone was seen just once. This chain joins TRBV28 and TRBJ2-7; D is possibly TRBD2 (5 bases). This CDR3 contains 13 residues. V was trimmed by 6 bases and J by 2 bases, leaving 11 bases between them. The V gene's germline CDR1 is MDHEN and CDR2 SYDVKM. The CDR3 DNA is TGTGCCAGCAGACCCGGAGGCGCCTACGAGCAGTACTTC. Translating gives CASRPGGAYEQYF. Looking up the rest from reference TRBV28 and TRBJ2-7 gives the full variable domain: DVKVTQSSRYLVKRTGEKVFLECVQDMDHENMFWYRQDPGLGLRLIYFSYDVKMKEKGDIPEGYSVSREKKERFSLILESASTNQTSMYLCASRPGGAYEQYFGPGTRLTVT.

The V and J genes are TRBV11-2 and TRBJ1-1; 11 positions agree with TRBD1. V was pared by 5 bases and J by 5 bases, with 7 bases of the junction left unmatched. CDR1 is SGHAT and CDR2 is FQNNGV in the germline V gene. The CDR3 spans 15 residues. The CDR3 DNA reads TGTGCCAGCAGCCCGCGGGACAGGGGGTGGACTGAAGCTTTCTTT. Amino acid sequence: CASSPRDRGWTEAFF.

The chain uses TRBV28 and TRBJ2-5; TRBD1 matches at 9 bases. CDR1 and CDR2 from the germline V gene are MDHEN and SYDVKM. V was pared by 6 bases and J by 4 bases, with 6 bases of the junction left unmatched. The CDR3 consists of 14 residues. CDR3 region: CASSRNRGRETQYF. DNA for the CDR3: TGTGCCAGCAGCCGAAACAGGGGGCGAGAGACCCAGTACTTC.